This TCR beta chain was documented in a study of shared clonotypes between healthy human individuals. The ends were cut back, 1 base at V and 1 base at J, with 17 bases in the middle. CDR1 MNHNS and CDR2 SASEGT come from the germline V gene. The CDR3 covers 18 residues. In the source study's methods: With immunoSEQ giving junction-only sequences and no quality scores, filtering differed. Profiling relied on immunoSEQ multiplex PCR, and the TCRdb table lists in-frame clones only, not all of them. V, J and clone size derive from that table, while D and trimming were established from the DNA sequence. The sample gives over a million clones, 95% to 99% of which show up once; approximately 0.45% is in the top ten.

The chain carries TRBV6-1 and TRBJ1-5, with D possibly being TRBD1 (5 bases). This sequence was found in a young man in good health. Sequencing input: naive CD4+ T cells sorted from blood. Subset described: CD45RA+ positively selected. Here the CDR3 reads CASSEGLGGAGSNQPQHF. The CDR3 DNA sequence: TGTGCCAGCAGTGAAGGATTAGGTGGGGCAGGGAGCAATCAGCCCCAGCATTTT.